Presented here are 22 T cell receptor beta chains from one specimen sequenced in a study of T cell responses to AZD1222 COVID-19 vaccine. Sequencing was performed with immunoSEQ multiplex PCR; in TCRdb, only in-frame clones are kept and a portion is missing. In the table there are some 150,000 clones, almost 85% of which are singletons. The sample here was peripheral blood, taken 28 days after the second dose of the MenACWY control vaccine. These receptors were obtained from an adult who received the MenACWY meningococcal vaccine as a control.

The rearrangement links TRBV9 to TRBJ1-2; D not resolved. The ends were cut back, 0 bases at V and 3 bases at J, with 15 bases in the middle. The CDR3 length is 16 residues. Looked up from germline, CDR1 is SGDLS and CDR2 is YYNGEE. CDR3 sequence (DNA): TGTGCCAGCAGCGTAGAGCCCGGGCCCGGCTACTATGGCTACACCTTC. Its translation: CASSVEPGPGYYGYTF.

By proportion, this clone is medium-sized (0.01 to 0.1%). V gene TRBV4-1 combines with J gene TRBJ1-2; no clear D gene. Looked up from germline, CDR1 is MGHRA and CDR2 is YSYEKL. This CDR3 spans 13 amino acids. With 1 base removed from V and 4 bases from J, the gap between germline ends came to 7 bases. The CDR3 reads CASSQVAIYGYTF. CDR3 coding DNA: TGCGCCAGCAGCCAAGTAGCCATCTATGGCTACACCTTC.

This chain joins TRBV12-3 or TRBV12-4 and TRBJ1-3, with D uncertain. The CDR3 contains 13 residues. V lost 9 bases, J lost 0 bases, and 9 bases lay in between. The CDR3 protein is CASTQTSGNTIYF. The CDR3 DNA reads TGTGCCAGTACACAGACCTCTGGAAACACCATATATTTT.

This chain connects TRBV30 to TRBJ2-6, with TRBD1 identical over 8 bases. The length of the CDR3 is 22 residues. Germline values: CDR1 GTSNPN, CDR2 SVGIG (reference sequence). V lost 1 base to trimming and J lost 2 bases; unmatched junction nucleotides: 22. The CDR3, as DNA: TGTGCCTGGAGTGCGCCCCAGGATTGGGACAGGCAATTGGGGCCTGGGGCCAACGTCCTGACTTTC. Translation: CAWSAPQDWDRQLGPGANVLTF.

J is TRBJ2-5 and V is TRBV14, with a weak D call TRBD1 (5 bases). Trimming left V 0 bases short and J 4 bases short, with 18 bases between. The germline V gene encodes CDR1 SGHDN and CDR2 FVKESK. The length of the CDR3 is 17 residues. CDR3 protein: CASSQDLGRAVVETQYF. CDR3 coding DNA: TGTGCCAGCAGCCAAGATCTTGGCAGGGCTGTCGTAGAGACCCAGTACTTC.

The genes are TRBV5-1 and TRBJ1-2, with D uncertain. Germline V gene sequence: CDR1 SGHRS, CDR2 YFSETQ. The CDR3 spans 13 residues. Trimming shortened V by 2 bases and J by 8 bases, and 13 bases separated the two germline ends. The CDR3: CASSFDPTGGYTF. CDR3 nucleotides: TGCGCCAGCAGCTTCGACCCCACGGGGGGCTACACCTTC.

The V gene is TRBV21-1, the J gene TRBJ2-6; the listed D gene, TRBD1, was not tested against the DNA. TRBV21-1 is described as a pseudogene. The CDR3 length is 19 residues. CDR3 sequence reads: CASSPPSRQGFTGANVLTF. As DNA, the CDR3 is TGTGCCAGCAGCCCCCCGTCACGACAGGGGTTCACTGGGGCCAACGTCCTGACTTTC.

Turning to this clone: In the same sample, other DNA sequences code for this CDR3. The rearrangement uses TRBV5-1 and TRBJ2-7; D uncertain. The germline V gene has CDR1 SGHRS and CDR2 YFSETQ. V was cut by 0 bases and J by 1 base, with 8 bases left in between. The CDR3 is made up of 14 amino acids. CDR3 protein: CASSLDPGSYEQYV. The CDR3 region has the DNA TGCGCCAGCAGCTTGGATCCAGGTTCCTACGAGCAGTACGTC.

The chain couples TRBV6-5 to TRBJ2-7, with unresolved D. This CDR3 spans 13 amino acids. Germline-derived CDR1 and CDR2 are MNHEY and SVGAGI. Between the trimmed V and J ends, which lost 5 bases and 9 bases, there was a span of 17 bases. This CDR3 is CASSPDRQAGQYV. DNA of the CDR3: TGTGCCAGCAGTCCGGACCGCCAGGCCGGGCAGTACGTC.

In the case of this clone: Other DNA sequences in the same sample also yield this CDR3. This rearrangement joins TRBV5-1 to TRBJ2-2; D not certain. Trimming removed 0 bases at V and 1 base at J, with 7 bases between. CDR1 SGHRS and CDR2 YFSETQ come from the germline V gene. The CDR3 is 15 residues long. In DNA form, the CDR3 reads TGCGCCAGCAGCTTGGGAGGCTGGAACACCGGGGAGCTGTTTTTT. It specifies CASSLGGWNTGELFF.

The rearrangement joins TRBV28 to TRBJ1-3; D uncertain. Between the trimmed V and J ends, which lost 3 bases and 2 bases, there was a span of 8 bases. Germline CDR1 is MDHEN and CDR2 is SYDVKM. This CDR3 spans 14 amino acids. The DNA for the CDR3 is TGTGCCAGCAGTTTGGTCCGAGCTGGAAACACCATATATTTT. This codes for CASSLVRAGNTIYF.

CDR3 sequence (DNA): TGTGCCAGCAGCCCCGGGTGGCAGAACACTGAAGCTTTCTTT. This gives the protein CASSPGWQNTEAFF. This chain connects TRBV11-3 to TRBJ1-1; D is ambiguous. The CDR3 length is 14 residues. Trimming removed 5 bases at V and 1 base at J, with 11 bases between. Germline V gene data show CDR1 as SGHNT and CDR2 as YENEEA.

This clone was seen only once. V is TRBV28 and J is TRBJ1-5; D remains unclear. The CDR3 length is 15 residues. Germline loops: CDR1 MDHEN, CDR2 SYDVKM. Trimming cost V 7 bases and J 8 bases, with 21 bases left between them. DNA of the CDR3: TGTGCCAGCACCCCAACTCGGGCTTCAAGTAAGCCCCAGCATTTT. Encoded protein: CASTPTRASSKPQHF.

The rearrangement uses TRBV5-1 and TRBJ1-1; D ambiguous. The germline V gene has CDR1 SGHRS and CDR2 YFSETQ. Trimming removed 4 bases from V and 2 bases from J, with 21 bases in between. The CDR3 covers 17 residues. The CDR3 loop reads CASSRRVEQTLNTEAFF. CDR3 nucleotide sequence: TGCGCCAGCAGCCGGAGGGTTGAGCAGACGCTTAACACTGAAGCTTTCTTT. The whole variable domain, remainder taken from reference TRBV5-1 and TRBJ1-1, is KAGVTQTPRYLIKTRGQQVTLSCSPISGHRSVSWYQQTPGQGLQFLFEYFSETQRNKGNFPGRFSGRQFSNSRSEMNVSTLELGDSALYLCASSRRVEQTLNTEAFFGQGTRLTVV.

This clone was observed a handful of times. V is TRBV19 and J is TRBJ1-1, with TRBD1 identical over 10 bases. CDR3 length: 14 residues. V was pared by 6 bases and J by 8 bases, with 9 bases of the junction left unmatched. The germline V gene encodes CDR1 LNHDA and CDR2 SQIVND (reference sequence). The CDR3 DNA reads as TGTGCCAGTAGAACGACAGGGGGCACAACCGAAGCTTTCTTT. Amino acids: CASRTTGGTTEAFF.

The chain recombines TRBV24-1 with TRBJ1-5; a weak D match, TRBD1 (6 bases). The length of the CDR3 is 15 residues. Germline V CDR1 and CDR2: KGHDR, SFDVKD. Trimming removed 3 bases at V and 0 bases at J, with 8 bases between. CDR3 residues: CATSDPTGSNQPQHF. The CDR3 nucleotides are TGTGCCACCAGTGATCCGACAGGTAGCAATCAGCCCCAGCATTTT.

The chain recombines TRBV7-6 with TRBJ2-5, with 8 nucleotides matching TRBD2. V lost 10 bases and J lost 4; bases outside the gene matches: 11. This CDR3 contains 14 residues. Germline assignment: CDR1 SGHVS and CDR2 FNYEAQ. For the CDR3, the DNA is TGTGCCACAGCACTGGTGGCGGGGGGAGAGACCCAGTACTTC. Protein sequence: CATALVAGGETQYF.

CDR3 amino acids: CASSLRNQPQHF. CDR3 nucleotides: TGTGCCAGCAGTTTACGTAATCAGCCCCAGCATTTT. The V call is TRBV28, the J call TRBJ1-5; D call uncertain. This CDR3 is built from 12 residues. Germline V gene lookup returns CDR1 MDHEN and CDR2 SYDVKM. The V and J ends lost 2 bases and 4 bases respectively, with 3 bases between them.

This chain uses TRBV6-2 or TRBV6-3 with TRBJ1-6, with D possibly being TRBD1 (5 bases). The CDR3 consists of 14 residues. The V and J ends lost 5 bases and 8 bases respectively, with 13 bases between them. Germline CDR1 is MNHEY and CDR2 is SVGEGT. This chain's CDR3 is CASSTRPRDSPLHF. The CDR3 DNA is TGTGCCAGCAGTACCCGGCCCAGGGATTCACCCCTCCACTTT.

The chain's CDR3 is CASSTRVRSTDTQYF. CDR3 coding DNA: TGTGCCAGCAGCACCCGGGTCAGGAGCACAGATACGCAGTATTTT. The chain combines TRBV11-3 with TRBJ2-3; D not resolved. The V end lost 5 bases, the J end lost 0 bases, and 12 bases lay between the germline ends. The CDR3 extends over 15 amino acids. CDR1 is SGHNT, CDR2 YENEEA, per germline.

The chain links TRBV28 to TRBJ1-2, with D possibly matching TRBD1 (6 bases). Trimming left V 8 bases short and J 3 bases short, with 16 bases between. The CDR3 consists of 14 residues. Germline CDR1 is MDHEN and CDR2 is SYDVKM. CDR3 region: CASLSRGADYGYTF. CDR3 DNA: TGTGCCAGCCTATCCCGGGGGGCGGACTATGGCTACACCTTC.

This sequence joins TRBV13 and TRBJ2-5, with 11 bases identical to TRBD2. V shed 3 bases and J 5 bases; nucleotides not matched to a gene: 5. The CDR3 runs to 15 residues. Germline CDR1 reads PRHDT; CDR2 reads FYEKMQ (reference sequence). CDR3 protein: CASSFRTSGPETQYF. CDR3 nucleotides: TGTGCCAGCAGCTTTCGGACTAGCGGGCCGGAGACCCAGTACTTC. Complete variable domain (other parts from reference TRBV13 and TRBJ2-5): AAGVIQSPRHLIKEKRETATLKCYPIPRHDTVYWYQQGPGQDPQFLISFYEKMQSDKGSIPDRFSAQQFSDYHSELNMSSLELGDSALYFCASSFRTSGPETQYFGPGTRLLVL.